The 24 T cell receptor beta chains in this list originate from one sample, sequenced in a study of blood T cell repertoires in COVID-19. Measured with immunoSEQ multiplex PCR; TCRdb has only the in-frame clones, and not every one. Among around 190,000 clones, roughly 90% were seen once, and the ten largest hold 1.6%. The sequenced material came from peripheral blood. These TCRs come from a man younger than 30 with active or convalescent COVID-19.

The chain recombines TRBV5-1 with TRBJ2-7; 9 bases are a match to TRBD2. V trimming: 5 bases; J trimming: 2 bases; junction bases outside the gene matches: 11. This CDR3 spans 16 amino acids. Looked up from germline, CDR1 is SGHRS and CDR2 is YFSETQ. The CDR3 DNA reads TGCGCCAGCAGTCCATGGAGCGGGGGGTCACCCTACGAGCAGTACTTC. Residues: CASSPWSGGSPYEQYF.

The rearrangement links TRBV5-4 to TRBJ2-3; 10 bases agree with TRBD2. Germline V CDR1 and CDR2: SGHNT, YYREEE (reference sequence). The CDR3 contains 16 residues. The V gene end was trimmed by 1 base and the J gene end by 2 bases; junction bases not matched to a gene: 4. The CDR3 sequence: CASSLRTSGNTDTQYF. CDR3 DNA: TGTGCCAGCAGCTTGAGGACTAGCGGCAACACAGATACGCAGTATTTT.

The CDR3 here is CASSRRGGTEAFF. The CDR3, as DNA: TGTGCCAGCAGTAGAAGGGGAGGAACTGAAGCTTTCTTT. The V gene is TRBV6-5, the J gene TRBJ1-1, with D tentatively TRBD1 (5 bases). Trimming pared 5 bases from V and 5 bases from J, leaving 12 bases between. Germline V gene data show CDR1 as MNHEY and CDR2 as SVGAGI. The CDR3 consists of 13 residues.

The V gene is TRBV12-3 or TRBV12-4, the J gene TRBJ1-5; no firm D call. The CDR3 consists of 12 residues. Trimming shortened V by 0 bases and J by 9 bases, and 6 bases separated the two germline ends. The CDR3 sequence is CASSLAARPQHF. In nucleotides, the CDR3 is TGTGCCAGCAGTTTAGCTGCGAGGCCCCAGCATTTT.

This clone was picked up one time. The J gene is TRBJ1-2, the V gene TRBV6-6, with 10 bases fitting TRBD1. Germline CDR1 is MNHNY and CDR2 is SVGAGI (reference sequence). The junction had 4 bases not matched to a gene; V was cut back by 0 bases and J by 6 bases. The CDR3 covers 15 residues. CDR3 nucleotides: TGTGCCAGCAGTTACTCAGACAGGGGGCCCGATGGCTACACCTTC. It is translated as CASSYSDRGPDGYTF.

The V and J genes are TRBV16 and TRBJ1-2; D remains ambiguous. This CDR3 region has 13 residues. V lost 2 bases, J lost 8 bases, and 12 bases lay in between. Germline V lookup: CDR1 KGHSY, CDR2 FQNENV. This CDR3 is CASSQVKRGGYTF. Here the CDR3 DNA reads TGTGCCAGCAGCCAAGTCAAACGCGGGGGCTACACCTTC.

This clone came up once. This chain joins TRBV4-2 and TRBJ2-7, with 9 nucleotides matching TRBD1. Unmatched junction bases numbered 6, after V lost 2 bases and J lost 1 base. The CDR3 is made up of 16 amino acids. The germline V gene has CDR1 LGHNA and CDR2 YNFKEQ. The CDR3 coding sequence is TGTGCCAGCAGCCAATCTACAGGGGGCATATCCTACGAGCAGTACTTC. Its protein product is CASSQSTGGISYEQYF.

The rearrangement joins TRBV14 to TRBJ2-3; D gene ambiguous. The CDR3 has 12 residues. Germline V CDR1 and CDR2: SGHDN, FVKESK. Trimming left V 1 base short and J 5 bases short, with 4 bases between. This CDR3 is CASSQVVDTQYF. CDR3 nucleotides: TGTGCCAGCAGCCAAGTAGTAGATACGCAGTATTTT.

This clone was found once. The chain couples TRBV6-5 to TRBJ2-3; D possibly corresponds to TRBD2 (6 bases). Germline V CDR1 and CDR2: MNHEY, SVGAGI. V was trimmed by 9 bases and J by 0 bases, leaving 10 bases between them. The length of the CDR3 is 13 residues. The CDR3 region is CASTDYSTDTQYF. CDR3 bases: TGTGCCAGTACGGACTATAGCACAGATACGCAGTATTTT.

This clone was seen once. The V and J genes are TRBV28 and TRBJ2-1; no clear D gene. The germline CDR1 and CDR2 sequences are MDHEN and SYDVKM. This CDR3 is 15 amino acids long. Trimming shortened V by 4 bases and J by 3 bases, and 13 bases separated the two germline ends. CDR3 sequence: CASSSIRQVYNEQFF. Here the CDR3 DNA reads TGTGCCAGCAGTTCCATCCGACAAGTCTACAATGAGCAGTTCTTC.

The J gene is TRBJ1-3, the V gene TRBV6-5; weak D call: TRBD1 (5 bases). This CDR3 region has 14 residues. Deletions cut 6 bases from V and 0 bases from J, with 9 bases between. Germline values: CDR1 MNHEY, CDR2 SVGAGI. The CDR3 nucleotides read TGTGCCAGCAGGACGGGGGACTCTGGAAACACCATATATTTT. Amino acid sequence: CASRTGDSGNTIYF.

The J gene is TRBJ2-1, the V gene TRBV5-8; possible D gene TRBD2, 5 bases. The germline V gene encodes CDR1 SGHTS and CDR2 YDEGEE. Trimming took off 0 bases at V and 9 bases at J, with 13 bases between the two ends. The CDR3 covers 14 residues. CDR3 amino acids: CASSLAQRGGEQFF. The DNA for the CDR3 is TGTGCCAGCAGCTTGGCCCAACGGGGTGGTGAGCAGTTCTTC.

V is TRBV19 and J is TRBJ2-2, with TRBD2 matching 7 bases. Germline V gene data show CDR1 as LNHDA and CDR2 as SQIVND (reference sequence). J lost 1 base, V lost 6 bases, and 5 bases had no gene match. The CDR3 totals 15 residues. CDR3: CASSPRTRNTGELFF. CDR3 nucleotide sequence: TGTGCCAGTAGCCCGCGGACTAGGAACACCGGGGAGCTGTTTTTT. Supplemented by reference TRBV19 and TRBJ2-2, the full variable domain reads DGGITQSPKYLFRKEGQNVTLSCEQNLNHDAMYWYRQDPGQGLRLIYYSQIVNDFQKGDIAEGYSVSREKKESFPLTVTSAQKNPTAFYLCASSPRTRNTGELFFGEGSRLTVL.

The rearrangement links TRBV7-9 to TRBJ1-2, with a weak D call TRBD1 (6 bases). The CDR3 consists of 13 residues. The ends were cut back, 3 bases at V and 6 bases at J, with 11 bases in the middle. Germline-derived CDR1 and CDR2 are SEHNR and FQNEAQ (reference sequence). CDR3 sequence reads: CASSFSGVNGYTF. The CDR3 DNA is TGTGCCAGCAGCTTTTCAGGGGTCAATGGCTACACCTTC.

V and J are TRBV10-3 and TRBJ1-5, with D possibly being TRBD1 (5 bases). The CDR3 has 15 amino acids. CDR1 and CDR2 from the germline V gene are ENHRY and SYGVKD. Trimming stripped 7 bases from V and 3 bases from J, with 16 bases between. The chain's CDR3 is CAIKKDIGANQPQHF. The CDR3 region has the DNA TGTGCCATCAAGAAGGACATTGGGGCCAATCAGCCCCAGCATTTT.

A few counts support this clone. The V and J genes are TRBV5-8 and TRBJ1-2; 9 bases agree with TRBD1. CDR3 length: 16 amino acids. The germline gives CDR1 SGHTS, CDR2 YDEGEE. V shed 2 bases, J shed 6 bases, and the junction held 11 bases outside the gene matches. The CDR3 DNA reads TGTGCCAGCAGCTTCGCCGGGACAGGGATTTTCGATGGCTACACCTTC. Protein product: CASSFAGTGIFDGYTF. Full variable domain (remainder filled in from reference TRBV5-8 and TRBJ1-2): EAGVTQSPTHLIKTRGQQATLRCSPISGHTSVYWYQQALGLGLQFLLWYDEGEERNRGNFPPRFSGRQFPNYSSELNVNALELEDSALYLCASSFAGTGIFDGYTFGSGTRLTVV.

The chain is built from TRBV10-3 and TRBJ2-3; 12 nucleotides match TRBD2. The CDR3 is 16 residues long. CDR1 is ENHRY, CDR2 SYGVKD, per germline. J was trimmed by 0 bases and V by 6 bases; bases with no gene match: 4. The CDR3 coding sequence is TGTGCCATCAGCACCGGGACTAGCGGGAGCACAGATACGCAGTATTTT. Translation gives CAISTGTSGSTDTQYF.

There are a few counts of this clone. This chain links TRBV10-3 with TRBJ1-1, with 10 bases matching TRBD1. Germline loops: CDR1 ENHRY, CDR2 SYGVKD. V was clipped by 6 bases and J by 8 bases; unmatched bases: 6. The CDR3 extends over 13 amino acids. The chain's CDR3 is CAIRGQGHVEAFF. The CDR3 DNA reads TGTGCCATCAGGGGACAGGGGCATGTGGAAGCTTTCTTT.

This chain joins TRBV4-1 and TRBJ1-2; TRBD1 aligns across 10 bases. Trimming at V came to 1 base and at J to 2 bases, leaving 4 bases not matched to a gene. Germline loops: CDR1 MGHRA, CDR2 YSYEKL. The CDR3 length is 16 residues. The CDR3 DNA is TGCGCCAGCAGCCAAGCTGGGACAGGGGTCAACTATGGCTACACCTTC. Translated, it gives CASSQAGTGVNYGYTF.

The CDR3 region has the DNA TGTGCCAGCAGCGTAGTTGGTAGCGGGGGCCACTCCTACAATGAGCAGTTCTTC. Its translation: CASSVVGSGGHSYNEQFF. This chain connects TRBV9 to TRBJ2-1; 9 bases match TRBD2. Germline V gives CDR1 SGDLS, CDR2 YYNGEE. The V segment lost 0 bases and the J segment 0 bases; nucleotides outside the gene matches: 7. This CDR3 has 18 residues.

This chain uses TRBV19 with TRBJ2-3; 10 positions match TRBD2. Germline CDR1 reads LNHDA; CDR2 reads SQIVND (reference sequence). CDR3 length: 16 amino acids. The J segment lost 5 bases and the V segment lost 7 bases, leaving 12 bases of the junction unmatched. CDR3 protein: CASKLSASGGGDTQYF. The CDR3 DNA reads as TGTGCCAGTAAATTGTCGGCTAGCGGGGGCGGAGATACGCAGTATTTT. Combining the CDR3 with reference TRBV19 and TRBJ2-3 gives the whole variable domain DGGITQSPKYLFRKEGQNVTLSCEQNLNHDAMYWYRQDPGQGLRLIYYSQIVNDFQKGDIAEGYSVSREKKESFPLTVTSAQKNPTAFYLCASKLSASGGGDTQYFGPGTRLTVL.

A single count supports this clone. The V and J genes are TRBV27 and TRBJ2-7; D gene unclear. This CDR3 is built from 12 residues. Trimming shortened V by 5 bases and J by 1 base, and 6 bases separated the two germline ends. Germline CDR1 reads MNHEY; CDR2 reads SMNVEV (reference sequence). CDR3 coding DNA: TGTGCCAGCAGTCCCAATTCCTACGAGCAGTACTTC. Encoded protein: CASSPNSYEQYF.

J is TRBJ1-2 and V is TRBV3-1 (or the pseudogene TRBV3-2); 12 bases are shared with TRBD1. This CDR3 contains 15 residues. The germline CDR1 and CDR2 sequences are LGHDT and YNNKEL (reference sequence). V dropped 4 bases and J dropped 4; count of bases not matched to a gene: 4. This CDR3 is CASSLGTGGGYGYTF. In DNA, the CDR3 is TGTGCCAGCAGCCTGGGGACAGGGGGCGGCTATGGCTACACCTTC.

In DNA, the CDR3 is TGTGCCATCAGTGATGGTGAAGAGAATGAGCAGTTCTTC. This encodes CAISDGEENEQFF. The chain employs TRBV10-3 and TRBJ2-1; D is unclear. The V gene lost 3 bases and the J gene lost 7 bases, with 10 bases spanning the gap. This CDR3 is built from 13 residues. The germline V gene encodes CDR1 ENHRY and CDR2 SYGVKD.